This is a list of T cell receptor beta chains from one sample in a study of blood T cell repertoires in COVID-19. The protocol was immunoSEQ multiplex PCR, while the TCRdb copy is restricted to in-frame clones and leaves out a portion. The sample comprises fewer than 500,000 clones, roughly 90% of which are singletons, and roughly 0.97% rests with the top ten. The sequenced material came from PBMCs or T cells enriched from blood (not recorded which). These receptors came from a woman younger than 45 with acute COVID-19. CDR3s include the opening cysteine and the closing phenylalanine or tryptophan. D genes are given only for firm matches. Size tells how often a clone was seen (once, few, many) or the class of an expanded clone, and some rows leave it out.

cdr3_length	d_call	j_call	v_call	clone_size	cdr3_nt	cdr3_aa
15	TRBD2	TRBJ2-5	TRBV27	-	TGTGCCAGCAGTCTAGGGGCTAGCGGACAAGAGACCCAGTACTTC	CASSLGASGQETQYF
16	-	TRBJ1-1	TRBV19	-	TGTGCCAGTAGTTTACAGATCAATCGTTGGAACACTGAAGCTTTCTTT	CASSLQINRWNTEAFF
13	-	TRBJ1-3	TRBV18	-	TGTGCCAGCTCACCAGGCCAGTGGAACACCATATATTTT	CASSPGQWNTIYF
14	TRBD2	TRBJ2-5	TRBV7-2	-	TGTGCCAGCAGCTTGGGCGGGGGGGTCGAGACCCAGTACTTC	CASSLGGGVETQYF
14	-	TRBJ1-5	TRBV19	-	TGTGCCAGTATTCCGGGGTCTAGTAATCAGCCCCAGCATTTT	CASIPGSSNQPQHF
15	TRBD1	TRBJ2-7	TRBV9	-	TGTGCCAGCAGCCCAGGGGGACAGGCTAGCCGGGAGCAGTACTTC	CASSPGGQASREQYF
15	-	TRBJ1-2	TRBV9	-	TGTGCCAGCAGCGTAAACCCAGGGAAAGACTATGGCTACACCTTC	CASSVNPGKDYGYTF
16	TRBD1	TRBJ1-2	TRBV4-3	-	TGCGCCAGCAGCCCCGGGACAGGGGGCAGCGTCTATGGCTACACCTTC	CASSPGTGGSVYGYTF
16	TRBD1	TRBJ2-3	TRBV7-2	-	TGTGCCAGCAGCTTACACAGGGGCGGCGGCACAGATACGCAGTATTTT	CASSLHRGGGTDTQYF
12	-	TRBJ2-7	TRBV30	-	TGTGCCTGGAGTCCCCACACCTACGAGCAGTACTTC	CAWSPHTYEQYF
15	-	TRBJ1-3	TRBV18	once	TGTGCCAGCTCACATACGGGGTCCGATGGAAACACCATATATTTT	CASSHTGSDGNTIYF
16	-	TRBJ2-3	TRBV7-9	-	TGTGCCAGCAGCCCGACCCTCGGACACATCACAGATACGCAGTATTTT	CASSPTLGHITDTQYF
13	-	TRBJ1-2	TRBV30	-	TGTGCCTGGAGTCCCGCGGAGAACTATGGCTACACCTTC	CAWSPAENYGYTF
14	-	TRBJ1-5	TRBV5-1	few	TGCGCCAGCAGCTTGGAAGGCACGGGGGGCCCCCAGCATTTT	CASSLEGTGGPQHF
15	-	TRBJ2-3	TRBV5-4	-	TGTGCCAGCAGCTTGGATCCGGGGAGCACAGATACGCAGTATTTT	CASSLDPGSTDTQYF